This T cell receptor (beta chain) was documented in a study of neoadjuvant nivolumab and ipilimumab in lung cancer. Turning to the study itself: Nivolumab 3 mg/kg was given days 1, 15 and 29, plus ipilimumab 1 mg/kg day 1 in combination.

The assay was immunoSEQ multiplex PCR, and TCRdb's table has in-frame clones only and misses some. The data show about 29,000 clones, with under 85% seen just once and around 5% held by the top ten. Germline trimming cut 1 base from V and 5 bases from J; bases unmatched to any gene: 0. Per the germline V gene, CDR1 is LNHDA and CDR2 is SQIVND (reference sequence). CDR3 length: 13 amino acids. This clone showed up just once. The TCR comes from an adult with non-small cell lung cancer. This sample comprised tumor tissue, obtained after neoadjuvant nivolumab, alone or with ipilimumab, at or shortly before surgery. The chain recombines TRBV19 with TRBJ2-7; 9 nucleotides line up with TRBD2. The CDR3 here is CASSIGLADEQYF. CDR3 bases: TGTGCCAGTAGTATAGGACTAGCGGACGAGCAGTACTTC. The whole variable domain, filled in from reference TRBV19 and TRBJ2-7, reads DGGITQSPKYLFRKEGQNVTLSCEQNLNHDAMYWYRQDPGQGLRLIYYSQIVNDFQKGDIAEGYSVSREKKESFPLTVTSAQKNPTAFYLCASSIGLADEQYFGPGTRLTVT.